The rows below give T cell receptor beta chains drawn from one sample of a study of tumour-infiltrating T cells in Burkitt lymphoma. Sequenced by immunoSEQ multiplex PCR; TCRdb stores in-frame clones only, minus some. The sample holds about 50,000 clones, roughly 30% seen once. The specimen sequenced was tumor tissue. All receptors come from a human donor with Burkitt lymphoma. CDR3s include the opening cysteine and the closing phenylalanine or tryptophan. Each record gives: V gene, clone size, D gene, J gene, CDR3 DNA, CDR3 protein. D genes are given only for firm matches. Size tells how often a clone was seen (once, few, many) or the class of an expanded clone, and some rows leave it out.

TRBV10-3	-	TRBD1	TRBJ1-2	TGTGCCATCAGCGACCGGGACAGGTCCGCGCCGGGCTACACCTTC	CAISDRDRSAPGYTF
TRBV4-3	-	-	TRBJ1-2	TGCGCCAGCAGCCAACTCTTGGCAGCCGATGGCTACACCTTC	CASSQLLAADGYTF
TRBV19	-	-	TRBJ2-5	TGTGCCAGTAGTAAAACAGGGCTGGAGACCCAGTACTTC	CASSKTGLETQYF
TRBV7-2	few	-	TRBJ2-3	TGTGCCAGCAGCTTAGAAGGCCGGGGGGCGTTGGCAGATACGCAGTATTTT	CASSLEGRGALADTQYF
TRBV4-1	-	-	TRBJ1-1	TGCGCCAGCAGCCAAGATCAAGGGAACACTGAAGCTTTCTTT	CASSQDQGNTEAFF
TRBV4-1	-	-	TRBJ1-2	TGCGCCAGCAGCCAAGAGGCGGGTGGCTACACCTTC	CASSQEAGGYTF
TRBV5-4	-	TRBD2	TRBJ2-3	TGTGCCAGCAGCCCGCCGACTAGCGGGGGCTTCACAGATACGCAGTATTTT	CASSPPTSGGFTDTQYF
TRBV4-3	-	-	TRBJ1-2	TGCGCCAGCAGCCAAGCACGGGACTATGGCTACACCTTC	CASSQARDYGYTF
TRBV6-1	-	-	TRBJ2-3	TGTGCCAGCATCACGAGGAACGGAGAGACGCAGTATTTT	CASITRNGETQYF
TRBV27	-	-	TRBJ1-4	TGTGCCAGCAGTTTTCTGGGAGCAACTAATGAAAAACTGTTTTTT	CASSFLGATNEKLFF
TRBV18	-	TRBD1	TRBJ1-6	TGTGCCAGCTCACCCGGGACAGATTCACCCCTCCACTTT	CASSPGTDSPLHF
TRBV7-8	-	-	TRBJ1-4	TGTGCCAGCACTCGGGGGTTGATAGGCGGTAATGAAAAACTGTTTTTT	CASTRGLIGGNEKLFF
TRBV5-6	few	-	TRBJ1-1	TGTGCCAGCAGCTTGGGAGGCAAGGTCACTGAAGCTTTCTTT	CASSLGGKVTEAFF
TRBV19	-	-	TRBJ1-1	TGTGCCAGTAATGACCCCCGGATAATGACTGAAGCTTTCTTT	CASNDPRIMTEAFF
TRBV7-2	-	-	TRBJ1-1	TGTGCCAGCAGCTTTGGAGGGCCCTTGAACACTGAAGCTTTCTTT	CASSFGGPLNTEAFF
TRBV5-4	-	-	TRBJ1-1	TGTGCCAGCAGCTTGGCGGGAAACACTGAAGCTTTCTTT	CASSLAGNTEAFF
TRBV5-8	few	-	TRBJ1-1	TGTGCCAGCAGCTTGGCAGGGCGTACTGAAGCTTTCTTT	CASSLAGRTEAFF
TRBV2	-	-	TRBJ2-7	TGTGCCAGCAGTGAAGGGGCGCGGTTCTACGAGCAGTACTTC	CASSEGARFYEQYF
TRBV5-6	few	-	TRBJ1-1	TGTGCCAGCAGCTTGAGGGAAAAACGTACGAACACTGAAGCTTTCTTT	CASSLREKRTNTEAFF
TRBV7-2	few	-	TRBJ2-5	TGTGCCAGCAGCTTAGGGGGAATAACCGCCCCGTACTTC	CASSLGGITAPYF
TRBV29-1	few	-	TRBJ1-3	TGCAGCGCAAAGGAGGGGTTAGGAGACACCATATATTTT	CSAKEGLGDTIYF
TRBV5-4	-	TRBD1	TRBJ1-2	TGTGCCAGCAGCTCGGGACAGCTCGGGGGCTACACCTTC	CASSSGQLGGYTF